This is a list of T cell receptor beta chains from one sample in a study of a mutant IDH1 vaccine in newly diagnosed glioma. Only in-frame clones appear in the TCRdb table, and some are missing; sequencing was by immunoSEQ multiplex PCR. The sample contains some 67,000 clones, around four fifths of which appear only once. The sample here was peripheral blood mononuclear cells (PBMCs), taken from a glioma patient treated with radiotherapy, temozolomide or both. These TCRs come from a woman aged 18-29 years with glioma. Some clones in this sample may be carry-over from other donors' samples. Both conserved end residues are part of each CDR3. Fields, in order: V gene, J gene, clone size, D gene, CDR3 protein, CDR3 DNA. The D gene is left open where the match is weak. Clone size, where shown, is once, few, many, or a class for clones that have expanded.

TRBV5-6	TRBJ1-2	NA	NA	CASSLPGNYGYTF	TGTGCCAGCAGCTTGCCAGGGAACTATGGCTACACCTTC
TRBV6-5	TRBJ1-5	NA	TRBD1	CASSTRQGGNQPQHF	TGTGCCAGCAGTACACGACAGGGGGGCAATCAGCCCCAGCATTTT
TRBV2	TRBJ2-1	NA	NA	CASSEVVGFTNEQFF	TGTGCCAGCAGTGAAGTGGTGGGATTCACCAATGAGCAGTTCTTC
TRBV5-4	TRBJ2-7	NA	TRBD2	CASSTRASGRYEQYF	TGTGCCAGCAGTACCAGGGCTAGCGGGCGCTACGAGCAGTACTTC
TRBV27	TRBJ1-5	NA	NA	CASTPSPNQPQHF	TGTGCCAGCACCCCATCCCCAAATCAGCCCCAGCATTTT
TRBV7-2	TRBJ2-2	NA	TRBD2	CASRVTSGRNTGELFF	TGTGCCAGCAGGGTTACTAGCGGGAGGAACACCGGGGAGCTGTTTTTT
TRBV5-1	TRBJ1-4	NA	TRBD1	CASSRQGAHEKLFF	TGCGCCAGCAGCCGACAGGGGGCCCATGAAAAACTGTTTTTT
TRBV7-2	TRBJ2-7	NA	NA	CASTPSVAYEQYF	TGTGCCAGCACCCCTAGCGTGGCCTACGAGCAGTACTTC
TRBV7-2	TRBJ1-2	NA	TRBD1	CASSQGQGVTYGYTF	TGTGCCAGCAGCCAGGGACAGGGGGTGACCTATGGCTACACCTTC
TRBV9	TRBJ2-7	NA	TRBD1	CASSVEGTGSYEQYF	TGTGCCAGCAGCGTAGAGGGGACAGGCTCCTACGAGCAGTACTTC
TRBV27	TRBJ1-1	NA	NA	CASRGVALNTEAFF	TGTGCCAGTCGGGGGGTCGCTTTGAACACTGAAGCTTTCTTT
TRBV7-7	TRBJ1-1	NA	NA	CASSLRGGPMNTEAFF	TGTGCCAGCAGCCTTCGGGGGGGCCCCATGAACACTGAAGCTTTCTTT
TRBV30	TRBJ2-7	NA	NA	CAGQGGSLYEQYF	TGTGCCGGCCAAGGAGGGTCGCTCTACGAGCAGTACTTC
TRBV19	TRBJ2-7	NA	TRBD2	CASSYTRGDEQYF	TGTGCCAGTAGTTATACCCGGGGGGACGAGCAGTACTTC
TRBV11-3	TRBJ2-7	NA	NA	CASSLSGSNEQYF	TGTGCCAGCAGCTTGAGCGGGTCCAACGAGCAGTACTTC
TRBV6-1	TRBJ1-2	few	NA	CASRETGRSNYGYTF	TGTGCCAGCAGAGAGACAGGACGATCTAACTATGGCTACACCTTC
TRBV11-2	TRBJ2-7	NA	TRBD2	CASSLYGGGYYEQYF	TGTGCCAGCAGCTTATACGGCGGGGGTTACTACGAGCAGTACTTC
TRBV6-5	TRBJ1-1	NA	NA	CASSYLAGVMNTEAFF	TGTGCCAGCAGTTACTTAGCGGGGGTAATGAACACTGAAGCTTTCTTT
TRBV7-8	TRBJ2-7	NA	NA	CASSFDGFAYEQYF	TGTGCCAGCAGCTTCGACGGGTTCGCCTACGAGCAGTACTTC
TRBV7-9	TRBJ1-4	NA	NA	CASSSSTGIVNEKLFF	TGTGCCAGCAGCTCCTCCACAGGGATTGTTAATGAAAAACTGTTTTTT
TRBV6-5	TRBJ2-2	NA	NA	CASRTTVTNTGELFF	TGTGCCAGCAGAACCACAGTCACGAACACCGGGGAGCTGTTTTTT
TRBV7-9	TRBJ2-5	NA	NA	CASTRKETQYF	TGTGCCAGCACCCGGAAAGAGACCCAGTACTTC
TRBV5-6	TRBJ1-2	NA	NA	CASSLPQGILGYGYTF	TGTGCCAGCAGCCTACCACAGGGTATTTTGGGCTATGGCTACACCTTC
TRBV4-1	TRBJ1-1	NA	NA	CASSQRPVSLQGTEAFF	TGCGCCAGCAGCCAAAGGCCAGTTAGTCTACAAGGCACTGAAGCTTTCTTT
TRBV5-5	TRBJ1-2	NA	TRBD1	CASSHERGQGANYGYTF	TGTGCCAGCAGCCACGAAAGGGGACAGGGGGCTAACTATGGCTACACCTTC
TRBV5-6	TRBJ1-3	once	TRBD1	CASSYTTGAGNTIYF	TGTGCCAGCAGCTATACGACAGGGGCTGGAAACACCATATATTTT
TRBV4-3	TRBJ1-1	NA	NA	CASSQDRIMNTEAFF	TGCGCCAGCAGCCAAGACAGGATTATGAACACTGAAGCTTTCTTT
TRBV5-4	TRBJ2-5	NA	NA	CASSLGGEETQYF	TGTGCCAGCAGCTTGGGGGGAGAAGAGACCCAGTACTTC
TRBV13	TRBJ1-6	few	NA	CASSLPSRGSPLHF	TGTGCCAGCAGCTTACCCAGCCGGGGCTCACCCCTCCACTTT
TRBV6-1	TRBJ1-5	NA	NA	CASSRGRVDQPQHF	TGTGCCAGCAGTAGGGGAAGGGTAGACCAGCCCCAGCATTTT
TRBV27	TRBJ2-1	NA	TRBD2	CASRAGGAEQFF	TGTGCCAGCAGGGCGGGGGGCGCTGAGCAGTTCTTC